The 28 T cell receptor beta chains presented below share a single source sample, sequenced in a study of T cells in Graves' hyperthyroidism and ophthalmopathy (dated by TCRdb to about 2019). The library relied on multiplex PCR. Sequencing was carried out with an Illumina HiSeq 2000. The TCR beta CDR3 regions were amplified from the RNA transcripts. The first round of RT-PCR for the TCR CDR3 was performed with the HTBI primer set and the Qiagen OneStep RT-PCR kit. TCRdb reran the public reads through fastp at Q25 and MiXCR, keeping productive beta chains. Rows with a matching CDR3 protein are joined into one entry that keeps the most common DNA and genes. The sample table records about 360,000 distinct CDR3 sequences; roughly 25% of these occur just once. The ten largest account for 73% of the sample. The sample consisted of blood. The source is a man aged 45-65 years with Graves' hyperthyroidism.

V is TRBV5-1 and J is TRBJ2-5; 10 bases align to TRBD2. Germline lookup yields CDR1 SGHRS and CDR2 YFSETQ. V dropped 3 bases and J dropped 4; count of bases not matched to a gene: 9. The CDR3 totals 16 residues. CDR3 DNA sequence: TGCGCCAGCAGCTCCGGCCTAGCGGGAGTACGAGAGACCCAGTACTTC. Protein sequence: CASSSGLAGVRETQYF.

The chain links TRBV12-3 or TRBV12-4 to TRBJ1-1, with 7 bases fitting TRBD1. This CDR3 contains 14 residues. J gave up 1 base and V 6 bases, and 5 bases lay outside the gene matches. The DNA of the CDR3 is TGTGCCAGCAGCCGAGACAGGGAGAACACTGAAGCTTTCTTT. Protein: CASSRDRENTEAFF.

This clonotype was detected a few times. CDR3 protein: CASSQYLGLQETQYF. The CDR3 DNA reads as TGTGCCAGCAGCCAATACTTGGGGCTCCAAGAGACCCAGTACTTC. The genes are TRBV14 and TRBJ2-5, with D possibly TRBD1 on 5 matching bases. Per the germline V gene, CDR1 is SGHDN and CDR2 is FVKESK. The CDR3 is made up of 15 amino acids. Trimming pared 2 bases from V and 1 base from J, leaving 11 bases between.

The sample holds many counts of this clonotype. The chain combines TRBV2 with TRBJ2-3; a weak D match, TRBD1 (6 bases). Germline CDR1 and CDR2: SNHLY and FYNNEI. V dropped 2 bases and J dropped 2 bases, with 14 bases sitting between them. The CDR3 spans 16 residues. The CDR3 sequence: CASSEQGPGITDTQYF. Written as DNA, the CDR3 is TGTGCCAGCAGTGAACAGGGGCCAGGGATCACAGATACGCAGTATTTT. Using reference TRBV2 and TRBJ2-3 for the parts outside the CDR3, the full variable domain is EPEVTQTPSHQVTQMGQEVILRCVPISNHLYFYWYRQILGQKVEFLVSFYNNEISEKSEIFDDQFSVERPDGSNFTLKIRSTKLEDSAMYFCASSEQGPGITDTQYFGPGTRLTVL.

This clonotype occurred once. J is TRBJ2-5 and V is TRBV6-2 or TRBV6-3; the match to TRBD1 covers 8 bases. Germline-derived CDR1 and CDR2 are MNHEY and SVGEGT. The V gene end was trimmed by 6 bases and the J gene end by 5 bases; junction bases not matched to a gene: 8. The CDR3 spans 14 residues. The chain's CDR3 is CASSMTGAGETQYF. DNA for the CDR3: TGTGCCAGCAGCATGACAGGGGCGGGGGAGACCCAGTACTTC.

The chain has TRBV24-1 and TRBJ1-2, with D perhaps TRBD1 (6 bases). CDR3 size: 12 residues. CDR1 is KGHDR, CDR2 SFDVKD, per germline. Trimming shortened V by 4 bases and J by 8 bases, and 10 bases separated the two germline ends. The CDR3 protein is CATSDYREGYTF. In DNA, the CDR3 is TGTGCCACCAGTGACTACAGGGAAGGCTACACCTTC.

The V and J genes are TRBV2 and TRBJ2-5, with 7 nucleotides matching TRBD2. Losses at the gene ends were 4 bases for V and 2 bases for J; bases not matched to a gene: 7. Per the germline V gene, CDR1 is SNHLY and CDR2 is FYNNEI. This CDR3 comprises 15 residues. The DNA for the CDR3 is TGTGCCAGCAGTGGGGGGACTACCGTTCAAGAGACCCAGTACTTC. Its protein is CASSGGTTVQETQYF.

The CDR3 reads CASSLVGQGRRAGELFF. The CDR3 nucleotides are TGTGCCAGCAGCTTAGTGGGACAGGGAAGGAGGGCCGGGGAGCTGTTTTTT. The chain links TRBV11-2 to TRBJ2-2; 9 bases match TRBD1. This CDR3 region has 17 residues. CDR1 is SGHAT, CDR2 FQNNGV, per germline. The V segment lost 1 base and the J segment 6 bases; nucleotides outside the gene matches: 9.

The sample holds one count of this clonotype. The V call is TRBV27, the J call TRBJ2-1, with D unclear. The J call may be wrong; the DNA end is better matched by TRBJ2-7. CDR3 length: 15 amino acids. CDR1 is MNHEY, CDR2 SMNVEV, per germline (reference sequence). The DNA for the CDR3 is TGTGCCAGCCGTGTTCTAGATAGCTCCTACAATGAGCAGTACTTC. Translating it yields CASRVLDSSYNEQYF.

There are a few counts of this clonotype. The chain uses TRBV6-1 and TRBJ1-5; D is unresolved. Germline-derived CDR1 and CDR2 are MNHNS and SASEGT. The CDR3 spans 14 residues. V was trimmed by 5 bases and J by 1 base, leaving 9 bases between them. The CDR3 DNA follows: TGTGCCAGCAGTTTTGGGAGGAGCAATCAGCCCCAGCATTTT. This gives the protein CASSFGRSNQPQHF.

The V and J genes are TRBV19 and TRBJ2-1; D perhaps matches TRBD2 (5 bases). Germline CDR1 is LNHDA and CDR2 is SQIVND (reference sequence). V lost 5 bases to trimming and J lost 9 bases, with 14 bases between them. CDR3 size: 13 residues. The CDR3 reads CASSPVPGGEQFF. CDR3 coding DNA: TGTGCCAGTAGTCCCGTCCCAGGAGGTGAGCAGTTCTTC.

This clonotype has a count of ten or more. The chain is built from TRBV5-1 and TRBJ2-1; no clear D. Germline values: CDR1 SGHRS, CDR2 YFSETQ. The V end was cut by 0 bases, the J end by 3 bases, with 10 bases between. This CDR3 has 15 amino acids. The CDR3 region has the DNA TGCGCCAGCAGCTTGGATGGCTCCTACTACAATGAGCAGTTCTTC. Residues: CASSLDGSYYNEQFF.

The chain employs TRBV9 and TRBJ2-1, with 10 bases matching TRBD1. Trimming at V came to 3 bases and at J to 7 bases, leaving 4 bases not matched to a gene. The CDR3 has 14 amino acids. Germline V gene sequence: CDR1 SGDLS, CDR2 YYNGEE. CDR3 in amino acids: CASSGGQGWNEQFF. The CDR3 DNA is TGTGCCAGCAGCGGGGGACAGGGGTGGAATGAGCAGTTCTTC.

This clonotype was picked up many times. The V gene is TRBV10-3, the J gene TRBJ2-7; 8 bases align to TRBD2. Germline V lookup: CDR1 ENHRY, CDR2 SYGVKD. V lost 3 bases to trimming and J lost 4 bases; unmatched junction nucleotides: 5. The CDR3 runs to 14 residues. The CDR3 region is CAISDRREGYEQYF. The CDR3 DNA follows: TGTGCCATCAGTGATAGACGGGAGGGATACGAGCAGTACTTC.

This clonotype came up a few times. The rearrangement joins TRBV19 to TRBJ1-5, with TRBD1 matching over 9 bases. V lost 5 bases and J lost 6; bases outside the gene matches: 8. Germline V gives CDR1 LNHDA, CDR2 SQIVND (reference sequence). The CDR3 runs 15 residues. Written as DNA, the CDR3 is TGTGCCAGTAGTCCCGGGACAGGGCGCTCTCAGCCCCAGCATTTT. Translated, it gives CASSPGTGRSQPQHF.

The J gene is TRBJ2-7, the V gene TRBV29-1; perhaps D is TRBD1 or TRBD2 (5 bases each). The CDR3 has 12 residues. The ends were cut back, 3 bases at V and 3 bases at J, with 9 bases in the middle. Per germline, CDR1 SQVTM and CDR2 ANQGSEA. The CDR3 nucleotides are TGCAGCGTTGAGGGGGATGGCTACGAGCAGTACTTC. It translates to CSVEGDGYEQYF.

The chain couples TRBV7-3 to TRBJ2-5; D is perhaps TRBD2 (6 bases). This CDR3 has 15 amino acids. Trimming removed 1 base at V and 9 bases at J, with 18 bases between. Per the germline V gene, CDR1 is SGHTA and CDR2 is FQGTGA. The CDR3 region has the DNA TGTGCCAGCAGCTTAAATGGCGCCCACGGGGAGGCCCAGTACTTC. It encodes CASSLNGAHGEAQYF.

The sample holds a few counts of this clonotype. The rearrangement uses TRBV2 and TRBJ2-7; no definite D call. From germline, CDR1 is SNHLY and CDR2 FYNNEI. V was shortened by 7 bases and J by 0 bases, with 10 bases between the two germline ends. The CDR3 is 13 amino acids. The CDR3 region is CASMGSSSYEQYF. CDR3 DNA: TGTGCCAGCATGGGCAGTAGCTCCTACGAGCAGTACTTC.

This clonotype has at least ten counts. In nucleotides, the CDR3 is TGCAGTGCCAACCCGGGGGACAGGGCCCCTAGGGAGCAGTACTTC. The encoded protein is CSANPGDRAPREQYF. The J gene is TRBJ2-7, the V gene TRBV20-1, with 9 positions matching TRBD1. V trimming: 6 bases; J trimming: 7 bases; junction bases outside the gene matches: 16. The germline CDR1 and CDR2 sequences are DFQATT and SNEGSKA (reference sequence). CDR3 length equals 15 residues.

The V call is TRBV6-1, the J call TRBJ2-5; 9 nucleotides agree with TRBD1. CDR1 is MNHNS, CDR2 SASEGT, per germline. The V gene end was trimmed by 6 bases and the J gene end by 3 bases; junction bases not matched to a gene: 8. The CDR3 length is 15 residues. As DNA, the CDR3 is TGTGCCAGCAGCGACCTCAGGACAGGGGAAGAGACCCAGTACTTC. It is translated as CASSDLRTGEETQYF.

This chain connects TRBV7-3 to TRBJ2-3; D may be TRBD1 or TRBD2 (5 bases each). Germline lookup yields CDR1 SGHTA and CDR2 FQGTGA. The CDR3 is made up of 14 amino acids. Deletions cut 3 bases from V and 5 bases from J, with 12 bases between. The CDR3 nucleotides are TGTGCCAGCAGCTTGAGTCGGGACCAAGATACGCAGTATTTT. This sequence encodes CASSLSRDQDTQYF. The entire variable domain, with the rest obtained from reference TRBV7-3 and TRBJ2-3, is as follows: GAGVSQTPSNKVTEKGKYVELRCDPISGHTALYWYRQSLGQGPEFLIYFQGTGAADDSGLPNDRFFAVRPEGSVSTLKIQRTERGDSAVYLCASSLSRDQDTQYFGPGTRLTVL.

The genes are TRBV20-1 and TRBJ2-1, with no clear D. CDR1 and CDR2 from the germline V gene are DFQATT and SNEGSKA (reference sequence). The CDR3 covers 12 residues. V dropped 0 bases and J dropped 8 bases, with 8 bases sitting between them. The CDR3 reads CSARERLHEQFF. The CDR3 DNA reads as TGCAGTGCTAGAGAGAGACTCCATGAGCAGTTCTTC.

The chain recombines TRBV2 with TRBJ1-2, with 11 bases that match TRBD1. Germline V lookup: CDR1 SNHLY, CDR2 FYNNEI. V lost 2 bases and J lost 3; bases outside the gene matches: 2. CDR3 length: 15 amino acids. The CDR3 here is CASSEWDRGDYGYTF. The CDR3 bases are TGTGCCAGCAGTGAATGGGACAGGGGGGACTATGGCTACACCTTC.

The CDR3 protein is CASSVAQTSEVGETQYF. The CDR3, as DNA: TGTGCCAGCAGCGTAGCCCAGACTAGCGAGGTAGGAGAGACCCAGTACTTC. The V and J genes are TRBV9 and TRBJ2-5; 8 bases fit TRBD2. Germline loops: CDR1 SGDLS, CDR2 YYNGEE. V gave up 0 bases and J gave up 4 bases; unmatched junction bases: 11. This CDR3 spans 17 amino acids. Supplemented by reference TRBV9 and TRBJ2-5, the full variable domain reads DSGVTQTPKHLITATGQRVTLRCSPRSGDLSVYWYQQSLDQGLQFLIQYYNGEERAKGNILERFSAQQFPDLHSELNLSSLELGDSALYFCASSVAQTSEVGETQYFGPGTRLLVL.

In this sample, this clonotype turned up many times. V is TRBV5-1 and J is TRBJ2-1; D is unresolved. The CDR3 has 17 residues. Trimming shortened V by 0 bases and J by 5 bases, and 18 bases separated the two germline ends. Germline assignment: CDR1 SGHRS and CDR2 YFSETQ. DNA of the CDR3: TGCGCCAGCAGCTTGGTGGAAGGGTATACGTGGGACAATGAGCAGTTCTTC. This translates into CASSLVEGYTWDNEQFF.

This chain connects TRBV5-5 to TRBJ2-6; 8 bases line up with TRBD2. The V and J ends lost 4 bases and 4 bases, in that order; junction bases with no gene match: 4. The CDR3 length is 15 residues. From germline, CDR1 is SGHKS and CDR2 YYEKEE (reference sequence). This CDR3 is CASSRGLVGANVLTF. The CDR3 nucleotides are TGTGCCAGCAGCAGGGGACTAGTCGGGGCCAACGTCCTGACTTTC.

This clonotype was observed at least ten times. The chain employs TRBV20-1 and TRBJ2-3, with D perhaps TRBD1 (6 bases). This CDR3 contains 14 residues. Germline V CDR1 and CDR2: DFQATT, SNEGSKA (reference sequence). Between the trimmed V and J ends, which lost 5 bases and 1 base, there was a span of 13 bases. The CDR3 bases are TGCAGTGCTGCAGACAGGCTGCGCACAGATACGCAGTATTTT. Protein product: CSAADRLRTDTQYF.

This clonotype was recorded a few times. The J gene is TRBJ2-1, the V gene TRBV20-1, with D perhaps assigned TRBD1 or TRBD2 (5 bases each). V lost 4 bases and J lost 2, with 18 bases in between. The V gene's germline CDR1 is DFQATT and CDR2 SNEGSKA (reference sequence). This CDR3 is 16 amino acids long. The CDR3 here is CSATDRGRTTYNEQFF. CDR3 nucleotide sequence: TGCAGTGCTACCGATCGGGGCAGGACAACCTACAATGAGCAGTTCTTC.